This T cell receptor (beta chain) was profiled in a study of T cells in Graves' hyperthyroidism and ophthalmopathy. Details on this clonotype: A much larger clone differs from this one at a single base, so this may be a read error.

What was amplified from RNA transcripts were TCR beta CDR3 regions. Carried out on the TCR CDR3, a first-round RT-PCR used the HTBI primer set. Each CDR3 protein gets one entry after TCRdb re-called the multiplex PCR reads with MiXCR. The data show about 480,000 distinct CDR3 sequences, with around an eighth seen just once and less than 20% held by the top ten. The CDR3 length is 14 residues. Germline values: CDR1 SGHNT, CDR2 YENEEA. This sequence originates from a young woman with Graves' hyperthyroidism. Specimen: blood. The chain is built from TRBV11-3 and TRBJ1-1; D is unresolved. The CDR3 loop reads CTSSLSRLGTEAFF. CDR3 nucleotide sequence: TGTACCAGCAGCTTAAGCCGACTAGGGACTGAAGCTTTCTTT.